The sequence of this T cell receptor beta chain was determined in a study of T-cell reconstitution after alpha-beta-depleted transplantation in children. Regarding the study as a whole: Where alpha-beta T cells came from about two months after transplant was reportedly several hundred expanded graft clones.

On this clonotype: Its antigen remains unidentified.

The TCRbeta library was prepared with unique molecular identifiers. One entry per CDR3 protein, called by TCRdb with MiXCR from the PCR reads. This sample has hundreds of thousands of distinct CDR3 sequences, with roughly 24% found just once. The sequences come from PBMCs, collected before TCRalphabeta/CD19-depleted stem cell transplant. The receptor was derived from a girl aged 2-15 years with Fanconi anemia, due to receive a stem cell transplant.

CDR3 sequence reads: CASSLDTRDGGYTQYF. CDR3 DNA: TGTGCCAGCAGCTTAGATACCCGGGACGGAGGTTATACGCAGTATTTT. The V gene is TRBV11-2, the J gene TRBJ2-3, with D possibly called TRBD1 or TRBD2 (5 bases each). CDR1 is SGHAT, CDR2 FQNNGV, per germline. The ends were cut back, 0 bases at V and 7 bases at J, with 17 bases in the middle. The CDR3 totals 16 residues.